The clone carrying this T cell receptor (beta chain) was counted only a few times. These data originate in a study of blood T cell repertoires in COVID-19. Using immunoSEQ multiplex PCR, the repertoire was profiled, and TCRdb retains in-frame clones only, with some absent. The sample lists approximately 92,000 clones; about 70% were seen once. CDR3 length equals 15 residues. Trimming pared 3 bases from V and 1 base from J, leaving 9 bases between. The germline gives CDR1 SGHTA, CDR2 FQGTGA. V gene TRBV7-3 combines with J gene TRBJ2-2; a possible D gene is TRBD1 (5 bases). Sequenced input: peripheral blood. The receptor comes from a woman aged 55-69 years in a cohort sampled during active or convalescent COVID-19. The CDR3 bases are TGTGCCAGCAGCTTTTGGCAGGGGAACACCGGGGAGCTGTTTTTT. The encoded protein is CASSFWQGNTGELFF. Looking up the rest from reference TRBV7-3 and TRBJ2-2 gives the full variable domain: GAGVSQTPSNKVTEKGKYVELRCDPISGHTALYWYRQSLGQGPEFLIYFQGTGAADDSGLPNDRFFAVRPEGSVSTLKIQRTERGDSAVYLCASSFWQGNTGELFFGEGSRLTVL.